The T cell receptor (beta chain) under discussion was sequenced for a study of technical replicates of blood from a handful of donors. The CDR3 length is 14 residues. The germline gives CDR1 SGDLS, CDR2 YYNGEE. Unmatched junction bases numbered 3, after V lost 3 bases and J lost 1 base. TCRdb's table, derived via immunoSEQ multiplex PCR, lists solely in-frame clones and lacks some. The data show tens of thousands of clones, around 97% seen once. The clonotype comes from a human donor in good health. The rearrangement joins TRBV9 to TRBJ1-2, with 7 bases aligning to TRBD1. What was sequenced was T cells isolated from PBMCs. CDR3 sequence (DNA): TGTGCCAGCAGCGCGGACAGGTTTAACTATGGCTACACCTTC. Translated, it gives CASSADRFNYGYTF.